One and the same sample provided the 10 T cell receptor beta chains below, sequenced in a study of shared clonotypes between healthy human individuals. Clones were sequenced by immunoSEQ multiplex PCR, and TCRdb holds only the in-frame ones, with some missing. The table shows millions of clones, with approximately 94% occurring only once. Sequenced: naive CD4+ T cells sorted from blood. The sample's subset: CD45RA+ positively selected. Source of these receptors: a man younger than 35 in good health.

V usage is TRBV21-1 and J usage is TRBJ2-2. TRBV21-1 is recorded as a pseudogene. CDR3 size: 16 residues. CDR3 sequence reads: CASSKNVAVLTGELFF. In DNA, the CDR3 is TGTGCCAGCAGCAAAAATGTTGCCGTTCTGACCGGGGAGCTGTTTTTT.

The genes are TRBV25-1 and TRBJ1-2; 8 nucleotides agree with TRBD1. In germline, CDR1 is MGHDK, CDR2 SYGVNS. V gave up 3 bases and J gave up 6 bases; unmatched junction bases: 6. This CDR3 region has 14 residues. The CDR3 DNA reads as TGTGCCAGCAGTGATTCACAGGGGGGGAATGGCTACACCTTC. Its translation is CASSDSQGGNGYTF.

This clone was recorded once. V is TRBV7-2 and J is TRBJ1-6, with D possibly being TRBD1 (5 bases). CDR1 is SGHTA, CDR2 FQGNSA, per germline. The V gene lost 6 bases and the J gene lost 7 bases, with 16 bases spanning the gap. The CDR3 covers 15 residues. CDR3 DNA: TGTGCCAGCAGGCCGGGGGGGAGAGAAAATTCACCCCTCCACTTT. Its protein product is CASRPGGRENSPLHF.

The rearrangement links TRBV5-1 to TRBJ2-3; 16 nucleotides line up with TRBD2. V dropped 3 bases and J dropped 5; count of bases not matched to a gene: 3. CDR1 is SGHRS, CDR2 YFSETQ, per germline. This CDR3 contains 16 residues. CDR3 coding DNA: TGCGCCAGCAGCTCGGGACTAGCGGGAGGGATAGATACGCAGTATTTT. Its protein product is CASSSGLAGGIDTQYF.

The chain carries TRBV7-6 and TRBJ2-2; either TRBD1 or TRBD2 may fit D (5 bases each). CDR3 size: 14 residues. Germline loops: CDR1 SGHVS, CDR2 FNYEAQ. Trimming took off 5 bases at V and 5 bases at J, with 12 bases between the two ends. This chain's CDR3 is CASSLGTVTGELFF. In nucleotides, the CDR3 is TGTGCCAGCAGCCTCGGGACGGTTACCGGGGAGCTGTTTTTT. Full variable domain (remainder filled in from reference TRBV7-6 and TRBJ2-2): GAGVSQSPRYKVTKRGQDVALRCDPISGHVSLYWYRQALGQGPEFLTYFNYEAQQDKSGLPNDRFSAERPEGSISTLTIQRTEQRDSAMYRCASSLGTVTGELFFGEGSRLTVL.

In its sample, this clone was seen a few times. The gene calls are TRBV10-3 and TRBJ1-3; D is possibly TRBD1 (6 bases). The CDR3 spans 15 residues. The germline gives CDR1 ENHRY, CDR2 SYGVKD. The V end was cut by 3 bases, the J end by 6 bases, with 15 bases between. The CDR3 reads CAISDGTPRENTIYF. The CDR3 DNA is TGTGCCATCAGTGATGGGACACCTCGGGAAAACACCATATATTTT.

This chain links TRBV19 with TRBJ2-7, with D unclear. Germline lookup yields CDR1 LNHDA and CDR2 SQIVND (reference sequence). This CDR3 has 15 residues. Trimming cost V 3 bases and J 0 bases, with 12 bases left between them. DNA of the CDR3: TGTGCCAGTAGTATGAGAACTGCAAGCTCCTACGAGCAGTACTTC. It codes for CASSMRTASSYEQYF.

Remarks on this clone: The same CDR3 can be traced to other DNA sequences in this sample. The V gene is TRBV7-2, the J gene TRBJ2-2; D may be TRBD2 (5 bases). V lost 5 bases and J 6 bases, leaving 10 bases between the germline ends. The CDR3 consists of 13 residues. Germline loops: CDR1 SGHTA, CDR2 FQGNSA. The CDR3 DNA is TGTGCCAGCAGCCTCGAGGGTGCCGGGGAGCTGTTTTTT. This translates into CASSLEGAGELFF.

The chain employs TRBV27 and TRBJ1-1; no firm D call. The ends were cut back, 10 bases at V and 1 base at J, with 7 bases in the middle. The CDR3 sequence is 11 residues long. Looked up from germline, CDR1 is MNHEY and CDR2 is SMNVEV (reference sequence). The CDR3 DNA reads TGTGCCACCCTGGGGAACACTGAAGCTTTCTTT. It yields the protein CATLGNTEAFF.

The chain couples TRBV5-8 to TRBJ1-2; perhaps TRBD1 as D (5 bases). The germline V gene encodes CDR1 SGHTS and CDR2 YDEGEE. The CDR3 consists of 15 residues. V dropped 1 base and J dropped 0 bases, with 10 bases sitting between them. Here the CDR3 DNA reads TGTGCCAGCAGCTTGCCAGGGTTAGCTAACTATGGCTACACCTTC. Amino acids: CASSLPGLANYGYTF.